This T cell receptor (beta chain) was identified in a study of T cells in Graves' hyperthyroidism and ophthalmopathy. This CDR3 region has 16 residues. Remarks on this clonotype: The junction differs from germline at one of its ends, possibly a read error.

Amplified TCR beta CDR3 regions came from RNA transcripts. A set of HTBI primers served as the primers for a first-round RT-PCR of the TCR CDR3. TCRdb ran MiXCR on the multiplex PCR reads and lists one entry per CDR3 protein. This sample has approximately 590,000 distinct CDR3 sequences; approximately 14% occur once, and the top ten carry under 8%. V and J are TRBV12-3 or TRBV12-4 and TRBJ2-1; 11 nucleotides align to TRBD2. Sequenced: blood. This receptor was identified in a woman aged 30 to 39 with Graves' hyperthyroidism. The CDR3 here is CASSPDLTSGIFSQSF. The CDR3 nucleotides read TGTGCCAGCAGTCCTGATTTGACTAGCGGGATATTTTCGCAGTCCTTC.